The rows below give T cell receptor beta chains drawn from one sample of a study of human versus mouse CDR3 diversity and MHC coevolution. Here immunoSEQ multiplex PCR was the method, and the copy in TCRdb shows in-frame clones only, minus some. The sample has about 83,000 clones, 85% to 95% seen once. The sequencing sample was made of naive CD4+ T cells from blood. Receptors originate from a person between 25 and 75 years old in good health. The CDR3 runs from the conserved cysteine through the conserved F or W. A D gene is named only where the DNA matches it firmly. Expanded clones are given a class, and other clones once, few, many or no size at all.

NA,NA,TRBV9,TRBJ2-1,TGTGCCAGCAGCGTAAATAGCAATGAGCAGTTCTTC,CASSVNSNEQFF
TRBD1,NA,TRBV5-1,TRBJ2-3,TGCGCCCCAGTGGTTACAGGGGTCACAGATACGCAGTATTTT,CAPVVTGVTDTQYF
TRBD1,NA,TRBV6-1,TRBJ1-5,TGTGCCACCAAAAGCGGGACAGGGGTCAATCAGCCCCAGCATTTT,CATKSGTGVNQPQHF
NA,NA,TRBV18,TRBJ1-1,TGTGCCAGCTCTTCAGGCAGGGTTACTGAAGCTTTCTTT,CASSSGRVTEAFF
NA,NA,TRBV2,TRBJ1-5,TGTGCCAGCAGTGAACAGTCCGCCTCTAGCAATCAGCCCCAGCATTTT,CASSEQSASSNQPQHF
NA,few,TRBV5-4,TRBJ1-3,TGTGCCAGCGCCGCGGGGGACTCTGGAAACACCATATATTTT,CASAAGDSGNTIYF
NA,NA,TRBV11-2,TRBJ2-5,TGTGCCAGCAGTTCCGTTAAGGGCAGGAGGGAAGAGACCCAGTACTTC,CASSSVKGRREETQYF
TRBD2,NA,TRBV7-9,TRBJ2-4,TGTGCCAGCAGCGAAAAAGCGGGAGCGGGCAAAAACATTCAGTACTTC,CASSEKAGAGKNIQYF
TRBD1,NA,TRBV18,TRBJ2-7,TGTGCCAGCTCACCGGGGACAGGGGGCAGCTACGAGCAGTACTTC,CASSPGTGGSYEQYF
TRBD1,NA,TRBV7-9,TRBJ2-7,TGTGCCAGCAGCTTAGTCTGGGCAGGGGGCCACGAGCAGTACTTC,CASSLVWAGGHEQYF
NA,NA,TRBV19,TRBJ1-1,TGTGCCAGTAGGCCCGCAAGAGTGAACACTGAAGCTTTCTTT,CASRPARVNTEAFF
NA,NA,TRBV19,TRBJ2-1,TGTGCCAGTAGTATAGGAGGTGGCAATGAGCAGTTCTTC,CASSIGGGNEQFF
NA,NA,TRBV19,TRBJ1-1,TGTGCCAGTAGTACCATCACTGAAGCTTTCTTT,CASSTITEAFF
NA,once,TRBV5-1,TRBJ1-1,TGCGCCAGCAGCGGAACAACAGGGCGGAACACTGAAGCTTTCTTT,CASSGTTGRNTEAFF
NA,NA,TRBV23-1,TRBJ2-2,TGCGCCACCACGACTGAGCCCGGGGAGCTGTTTTTT,CATTTEPGELFF
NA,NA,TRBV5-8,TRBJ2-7,TGTGCCAGCAGCTTGACAGGGTCCTACGAGCAGTACTTC,CASSLTGSYEQYF
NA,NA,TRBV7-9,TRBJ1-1,TGTGCCAGCAGGCAGGGTTTCGACACTGAAGCTTTCTTT,CASRQGFDTEAFF
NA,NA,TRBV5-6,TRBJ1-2,TGTGCCAGCAGCTTCAAGCAGGGGAACTATGGCTACACCTTC,CASSFKQGNYGYTF
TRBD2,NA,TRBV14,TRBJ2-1,TGTGCCAGCAGCCTTGGACTAGCGGGAGTGAAGAATGAGCAGTTCTTC,CASSLGLAGVKNEQFF
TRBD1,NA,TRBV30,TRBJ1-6,TGTGCCTGGACGACAGGGGCAAATTCACCCCTCCACTTT,CAWTTGANSPLHF
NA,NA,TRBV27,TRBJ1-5,TGTGCCAGCAGTAGACGGGTAGGGGACCCCAGGGGGCCCCAGCATTTT,CASSRRVGDPRGPQHF
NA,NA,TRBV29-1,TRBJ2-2,TGCAGCGTTGATATGTCGAACACCGGGGAGCTGTTTTTT,CSVDMSNTGELFF
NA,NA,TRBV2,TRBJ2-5,TGTGCCAACCGGGATTCACAAGAGACCCAGTACTTC,CANRDSQETQYF